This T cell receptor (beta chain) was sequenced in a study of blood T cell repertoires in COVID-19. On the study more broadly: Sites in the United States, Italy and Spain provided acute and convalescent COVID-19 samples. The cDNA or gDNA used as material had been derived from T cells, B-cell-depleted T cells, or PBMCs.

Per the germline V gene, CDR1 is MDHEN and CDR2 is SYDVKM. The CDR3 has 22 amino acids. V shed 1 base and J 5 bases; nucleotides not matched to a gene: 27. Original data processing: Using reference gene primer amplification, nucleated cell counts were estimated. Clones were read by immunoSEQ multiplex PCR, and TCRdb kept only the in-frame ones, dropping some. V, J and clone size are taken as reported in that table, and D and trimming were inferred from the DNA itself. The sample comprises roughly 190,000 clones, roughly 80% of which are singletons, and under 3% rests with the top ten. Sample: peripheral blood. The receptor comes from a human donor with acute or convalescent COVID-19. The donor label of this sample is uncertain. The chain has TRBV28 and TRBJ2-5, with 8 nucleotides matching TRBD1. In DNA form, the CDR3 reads TGTGCCAGCAGTTTATCTTCTCCCCTGGGGGCGCAGCAGGGGGCTACTAGGGAGACCCAGTACTTC. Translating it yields CASSLSSPLGAQQGATRETQYF.